Listed below are T cell receptor beta chains from one sample, sequenced in a study of identifying expanded T cells in peripheral blood. Profiling relied on immunoSEQ multiplex PCR, and the TCRdb table lists in-frame clones only, not all of them. The table shows over 85,000 clones, with about 85% occurring only once. Source material: blood. These receptors came from a person between 18 and 75 years old in good health. The CDR3 runs from the conserved cysteine through the conserved F or W. Fields, in order: V gene, J gene, clone size, D gene, CDR3 DNA, CDR3 protein. D genes are given only for firm matches. The size field is filled for only some rows; it gives once, few, many or a size class.

TRBV10-3	TRBJ2-7	once	TRBD1	TGTGCCATCAGTGAGACAGGGGTTAAGCAGTACTTC	CAISETGVKQYF
TRBV5-6	TRBJ1-5	.	TRBD1	TGTGCCAGCAGCATCGGGACAGTCAGCAATCAGCCCCAGCATTTT	CASSIGTVSNQPQHF
TRBV7-2	TRBJ1-4	.	.	TGTGCCAGCAGCCGAGCTCGGGCTAATGAAAAACTGTTTTTT	CASSRARANEKLFF
TRBV5-8	TRBJ1-2	.	.	TGTGCCAGCAGCTTGGATTTGTACAGGTTCTATGGCTACACCTTC	CASSLDLYRFYGYTF
TRBV18	TRBJ2-7	.	.	TGTGCCAGCTCACTCCTCCAGGGGGGACCCTCCTACGAGCAGTACTTC	CASSLLQGGPSYEQYF
TRBV10-3	TRBJ1-1	.	TRBD1	TGTGCCATCAGTGACAGGGGGCCAGCTTTCTTT	CAISDRGPAFF
TRBV18	TRBJ1-2	.	.	TGTGCCAGCTCACCTGATACCCGTCGCACCAGCTACACCTTC	CASSPDTRRTSYTF
TRBV20-1	TRBJ1-1	.	.	TGCAGTGCAGGAAGAGACACTGAAGCTTTCTTT	CSAGRDTEAFF
TRBV11-2	TRBJ2-3	.	.	TGTGCCAGCAGGATTAGTGGTCGTACAGATACGCAGTATTTT	CASRISGRTDTQYF
TRBV18	TRBJ1-1	.	.	TGTGCCAGCTCACCACTCAGCCCGGGTGCTACTGAAGCTTTCTTT	CASSPLSPGATEAFF
TRBV2	TRBJ1-3	few	.	TGTGCCAGCAGTCCCCAAGAACGGAACACCATATATTTT	CASSPQERNTIYF
TRBV30	TRBJ2-5	once	.	TGTGCCTGGAGTGTAAAAAGTGGAAGGGAAGAGACCCAGTACTTC	CAWSVKSGREETQYF
TRBV6-1	TRBJ1-1	.	TRBD1	TGTGCCAGCAGGATGGGGACAGGGTTGGCCACTGAAGCTTTCTTT	CASRMGTGLATEAFF
TRBV30	TRBJ1-4	.	.	TGTGCCTGGAGTGTACGGGGGGATCAAGTTGAGGAAAAACTGTTTTTT	CAWSVRGDQVEEKLFF
TRBV4-1	TRBJ2-1	.	TRBD2	TGCGCCAGCAGCCAAGTCCTGGACCGGCGGGGGGGCCAGAATGAGCAGTTCTTC	CASSQVLDRRGGQNEQFF
TRBV29-1	TRBJ1-3	.	.	TGCAGCGTCTCCAGAACGGGGAGTTTCGGAAACACCATATATTTT	CSVSRTGSFGNTIYF
TRBV6-1	TRBJ2-7	.	.	TGTGCCAGCAGTGAACCCTTCGGTAGGCAAGCTTGGCAGGGGAGTCGCTACGAGCAGTACTTC	CASSEPFGRQAWQGSRYEQYF
TRBV6-1	TRBJ1-2	.	.	TGTGCCAGCAGTGAAGTGGGGCAGGGTCACTACACCTTC	CASSEVGQGHYTF
TRBV4-1	TRBJ2-4	.	.	TGCGCCAGCAGCCAAGATCCCAACAGGAACTTAGCCAAAAACATTCAGTACTTC	CASSQDPNRNLAKNIQYF
TRBV6-5	TRBJ2-7	.	.	TGTGCCAGCAGCCCCGTCCCCAGGGCCTACGAGCAGTACTTC	CASSPVPRAYEQYF
TRBV12-1	TRBJ1-1	.	.	TGTGCCAGCAGCTCGCCGGGACAGAACACTGAAGCTTTCTTT	CASSSPGQNTEAFF
TRBV5-1	TRBJ1-1	.	.	TGCGCCAGCAGCGCCGGGGCCGAAGCTTTCTTT	CASSAGAEAFF
TRBV7-2	TRBJ2-4	.	.	TGTGCCAGCAGCTTATTCCCCCGATTAGGAGCTAAAAACATTCAGTACTTC	CASSLFPRLGAKNIQYF
TRBV29-1	TRBJ1-3	.	.	TGCAGCGCACGGGGAGGGAGCCTGGACACCATATATTTT	CSARGGSLDTIYF
TRBV10-2	TRBJ1-5	few	.	TGCGCCAGCAGTGAGTCGATCCCGCCGAGAAGGGGCTTTCAGCCCCAGCATTTT	CASSESIPPRRGFQPQHF